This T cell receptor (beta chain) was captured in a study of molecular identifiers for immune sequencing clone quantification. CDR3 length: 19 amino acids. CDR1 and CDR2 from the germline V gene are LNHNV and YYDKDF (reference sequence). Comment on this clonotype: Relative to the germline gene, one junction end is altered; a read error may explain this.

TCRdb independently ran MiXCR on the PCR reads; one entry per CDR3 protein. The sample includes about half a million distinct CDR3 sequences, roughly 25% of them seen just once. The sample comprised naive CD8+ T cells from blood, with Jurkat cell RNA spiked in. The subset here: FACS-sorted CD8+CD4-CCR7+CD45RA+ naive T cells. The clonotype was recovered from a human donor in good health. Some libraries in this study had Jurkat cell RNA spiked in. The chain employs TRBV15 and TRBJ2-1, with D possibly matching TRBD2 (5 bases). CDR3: CATSRDLSRGSGSCNEQFF. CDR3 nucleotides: TGTGCCACCAGCAGAGATCTGTCTAGAGGGTCGGGGTCCTGCAATGAGCAGTTCTTC.